The sequence of this TCR beta chain was determined in a study of identical twins. The cDNA had a unique molecular identifier and a template-switch universal primer site. Each CDR3 protein gets one entry after TCRdb re-called the 5' RACE reads with MiXCR. Among 1.5 million to 2 million distinct CDR3 sequences listed, roughly 35% were seen once. CDR1 ENHRY and CDR2 SYGVKD come from the germline V gene. The CDR3 is 14 residues long. V dropped 0 bases and J dropped 4 bases, with 8 bases sitting between them. The clonotype comes from a newborn girl in good health. The material sequenced was cord blood. The chain carries TRBV10-3 and TRBJ2-3; the D gene could be TRBD1 or TRBD2 (5 bases each). This chain's CDR3 is CAISESTGPDTQYF. CDR3 coding DNA: TGTGCCATCAGTGAGTCGACGGGGCCAGATACGCAGTATTTT.